The present TCR beta chain was sequenced within a study of early T cells in non-severe SARS-CoV-2 infection. This clonotype was observed at least ten times. Tagging with unique molecular identifiers was applied to individual cDNA molecules. Via MiXCR, TCRdb re-called the 5' RACE reads, giving one row per CDR3 protein. The profile shows about 42,000 distinct CDR3 sequences, approximately 6.9% of them singletons. The specimen sequenced was whole blood. The source of this sequence is an adult who was a healthcare worker with PCR-confirmed SARS-CoV-2 infection or an uninfected control (not recorded which).

CDR3 DNA: TGTGCCAGCAGCCGACCGGGTCCCAACTATGGCTACACCTTC. This translates into CASSRPGPNYGYTF. The genes are TRBV6-5 and TRBJ1-2; D not resolved. Germline V CDR1 and CDR2: MNHEY, SVGAGI. The V and J ends lost 6 bases and 2 bases respectively, with 13 bases between them. The CDR3 length is 14 residues.